Reported below is one T cell receptor (beta chain). Its antigen remains unknown. The data originate from a study of CD8+CD57+ T cells in acquired aplastic anemia. Germline V gene lookup returns CDR1 DFQATT and CDR2 SNEGSKA (reference sequence). V lost 6 bases and J 3 bases, leaving 12 bases between the germline ends. This CDR3 spans 13 amino acids. General study findings and limits: Twenty-nine was the count of CD8+ CDR3 sequences that patients shared with controls. Patient and control CD8+ Simpson's diversity was not significantly different.

Investigators profiled TCR beta VDJ and CDR3 from genomic DNA template. TCRdb re-called the reads with MiXCR, one entry per CDR3 protein. Of 200,000 to 250,000 distinct CDR3 sequences listed, 61% are singletons. The sequenced sample was sorted CD4+, CD8+, or CD8+CD57+ T cells (not recorded which) from PBMCs. The TCR comes from a human donor in good health. This rearrangement joins TRBV20-1 to TRBJ1-5; D gene unclear. The CDR3 here is CSATDGDNQPQHF. The CDR3 DNA is TGCAGTGCAACCGACGGTGACAATCAGCCCCAGCATTTT.